Below, 25 T cell receptor beta chains from the same sample are listed, as sequenced in a study of T-cell memory formation after mild COVID-19. TCRdb passed the 5' RACE reads through MiXCR, listing each CDR3 protein once. The sample shows about 14,000 distinct CDR3 sequences, roughly 20% of them seen only once. Sample: PBMCs or a T cell subset sorted from them (not recorded which). Source of these receptors: an adult woman who had mild COVID-19 (a few samples of this study predate the infection). Cell type and time point are not known.

This clonotype was detected many times. V gene TRBV7-8 combines with J gene TRBJ2-7, with 11 positions matching TRBD1. The V gene end was trimmed by 4 bases and the J gene end by 3 bases; junction bases not matched to a gene: 23. Germline CDR1 and CDR2: SGHVS and FQNEAQ. This CDR3 has 21 amino acids. This chain's CDR3 is CASSSGTGGFLVGTRYYEQYF. CDR3 bases: TGTGCCAGCAGCTCCGGGACAGGGGGGTTTCTGGTAGGAACTCGGTACTACGAGCAGTACTTC.

The chain employs TRBV2 and TRBJ2-7; the match to TRBD1 covers 10 bases. In germline, CDR1 is SNHLY, CDR2 FYNNEI. CDR3 length: 15 amino acids. The junction had 6 bases not matched to a gene; V was cut back by 4 bases and J by 3 bases. This chain's CDR3 is CASSVETGGGYEQYF. The CDR3 DNA sequence: TGTGCCAGCAGTGTGGAGACAGGGGGCGGCTACGAGCAGTACTTC.

This clonotype showed up many times. The chain carries TRBV24-1 and TRBJ2-1; D is uncertain. The CDR3 length is 18 residues. The germline CDR1 and CDR2 sequences are KGHDR and SFDVKD. V was trimmed by 0 bases and J by 5 bases, leaving 19 bases between them. The CDR3: CATSDLHAPDTAHNEQFF. As DNA, the CDR3 is TGTGCCACCAGTGATTTGCACGCCCCTGACACAGCACACAATGAGCAGTTCTTC.

The chain links TRBV12-3 or TRBV12-4 to TRBJ2-2, with D maybe TRBD2 (6 bases). Trimming stripped 5 bases from V and 8 bases from J, with 9 bases between. The CDR3 sequence is 12 residues long. The CDR3 here is CASSPGSGELFF. CDR3 DNA: TGTGCCAGCAGTCCCGGGAGTGGGGAGCTGTTTTTT.

Ten or more counts support this clonotype. The chain employs TRBV12-3 or TRBV12-4 and TRBJ1-6; D uncertain. The CDR3 is 13 residues long. Trimming pared 6 bases from V and 10 bases from J, leaving 13 bases between. The CDR3 loop reads CASSSYVGSPLHF. CDR3 DNA sequence: TGTGCCAGCAGCTCATACGTTGGATCACCCCTCCACTTT.

There are many counts of this clonotype. The CDR3 DNA reads as TGTGCCAGCAGCCAAGATCCAAGCTGGGTCCTCCTGAAAGACAATGAGCAGTTCTTC. Protein product: CASSQDPSWVLLKDNEQFF. The rearrangement joins TRBV4-2 to TRBJ2-1; unclear D gene. CDR1 is LGHNA and CDR2 is YNFKEQ in the germline V gene. This CDR3 region has 19 residues. Trimming shortened V by 0 bases and J by 5 bases, and 23 bases separated the two germline ends.

This clonotype was seen ten or more times. Here the CDR3 reads CASSEARGGTEAFF. DNA for the CDR3: TGTGCCAGCAGTGAAGCGCGAGGAGGCACTGAAGCTTTCTTT. The chain has TRBV2 and TRBJ1-1; no firm D call. The CDR3 has 14 residues. Germline CDR1 reads SNHLY; CDR2 reads FYNNEI. Trimming left V 0 bases short and J 4 bases short, with 9 bases between.

This clonotype has a count of ten or more. This sequence joins TRBV20-1 and TRBJ2-7; D remains ambiguous. The CDR3 is made up of 14 amino acids. Trimming shortened V by 0 bases and J by 3 bases, and 12 bases separated the two germline ends. The germline gives CDR1 DFQATT, CDR2 SNEGSKA (reference sequence). DNA for the CDR3: TGCAGTGCTAGAGATCCCGACATTCTCTACGAGCAGTACTTC. Its translation is CSARDPDILYEQYF.

This clonotype came up many times. The chain carries TRBV5-4 and TRBJ2-7; possibly TRBD1 for D (6 bases). The CDR3 is 14 amino acids. The V gene lost 0 bases and the J gene lost 2 bases, with 9 bases spanning the gap. Germline CDR1 and CDR2: SGHNT and YYREEE (reference sequence). Written as DNA, the CDR3 is TGTGCCAGCAGCTTGGAGGACAGTGCCTACGAGCAGTACTTC. It codes for CASSLEDSAYEQYF.

This clonotype appeared many times. The V and J genes are TRBV20-1 and TRBJ2-7, with D uncertain. Trimming left V 1 base short and J 0 bases short, with 7 bases between. This CDR3 region has 13 residues. In germline, CDR1 is DFQATT, CDR2 SNEGSKA (reference sequence). The CDR3, as DNA: TGCAGTGCTAGAGGACACAGCTCCTACGAGCAGTACTTC. This sequence encodes CSARGHSSYEQYF.

This clonotype came up many times. The chain combines TRBV18 with TRBJ2-2; no firm D call. The V and J ends lost 2 bases and 1 base respectively, with 8 bases between them. CDR1 KGHSH and CDR2 LQKENI come from the germline V gene. The CDR3 runs to 15 residues. The CDR3 spells CASSPVDGNTGELFF. The CDR3, as DNA: TGTGCCAGCTCACCAGTTGACGGGAACACCGGGGAGCTGTTTTTT.

This clonotype has at least ten counts. The V gene is TRBV5-6, the J gene TRBJ2-1; 8 bases are a match to TRBD2. Trimming at V came to 0 bases and at J to 8 bases, leaving 16 bases not matched to a gene. This CDR3 has 18 residues. Per germline, CDR1 SGHDT and CDR2 YYEEEE. The CDR3 protein is CASSLEGTRAGVIDEQFF. CDR3 nucleotide sequence: TGTGCCAGCAGCTTGGAAGGTACAAGAGCGGGAGTGATAGATGAGCAGTTCTTC.

This clonotype was observed many times. Written as DNA, the CDR3 is TGTGCCAGCAGCCTACTACCGGCTGACGACGAGCAGTACTTC. Translating gives CASSLLPADDEQYF. This rearrangement joins TRBV5-4 to TRBJ2-7, with D unclear. The length of the CDR3 is 14 residues. Trimming removed 4 bases at V and 5 bases at J, with 16 bases between. The germline V gene has CDR1 SGHNT and CDR2 YYREEE (reference sequence).

Of note for this clonotype: A much larger clone differs by one base, so this may be a read error. The chain has TRBV19 and TRBJ1-5, with unresolved D. V dropped 6 bases and J dropped 3 bases, with 18 bases sitting between them. The germline V gene encodes CDR1 LNHDA and CDR2 SQIVND (reference sequence). This CDR3 is built from 16 residues. The CDR3 spells CASRGPHTGINQPQHF. DNA for the CDR3: TGTGCCAGTAGAGGACCGCACACGGGCATCAATCAGCCCCAGCATTTT.

This clonotype was recorded at least ten times. J is TRBJ2-3 and V is TRBV5-1; D unresolved. The CDR3 is made up of 16 amino acids. The germline gives CDR1 SGHRS, CDR2 YFSETQ. Trimming left V 4 bases short and J 5 bases short, with 20 bases between. CDR3 region: CASSPQPGLSGDTQYF. For the CDR3, the DNA is TGCGCCAGCAGCCCACAACCCGGGTTATCAGGAGATACGCAGTATTTT.

This clonotype was detected ten times or more. The chain recombines TRBV6-6 with TRBJ1-2; no reliable D call. The V gene's germline CDR1 is MNHNY and CDR2 SVGAGI (reference sequence). This CDR3 is built from 15 residues. V dropped 0 bases and J dropped 3 bases, with 11 bases sitting between them. Here the CDR3 DNA reads TGTGCCAGCAGTTACTCAGACACGCGCTACTATGGCTACACCTTC. As protein: CASSYSDTRYYGYTF.

The V gene is TRBV2, the J gene TRBJ2-1; 8 nucleotides match TRBD2. The CDR3 spans 15 residues. With V trimmed by 7 bases and J by 3 bases, 8 bases remained unmatched. In germline, CDR1 is SNHLY, CDR2 FYNNEI. The DNA for the CDR3 is TGTGCCAGCATCCTAGGGCTAGCGGGCTACAATGAGCAGTTCTTC. This translates into CASILGLAGYNEQFF.

The sample holds many counts of this clonotype. The CDR3 DNA is TGTGCCAGCAGCTTAGATCACGGTCTGGAGCAGTACTTC. Translating gives CASSLDHGLEQYF. The gene calls are TRBV11-3 and TRBJ2-7; D remains ambiguous. The CDR3 runs 13 residues. The V gene's germline CDR1 is SGHNT and CDR2 YENEEA. V lost 0 bases and J 7 bases, leaving 10 bases between the germline ends.

This clonotype was picked up many times. This rearrangement joins TRBV19 to TRBJ1-1, with TRBD1 matching over 7 bases. This CDR3 comprises 14 residues. Germline V lookup: CDR1 LNHDA, CDR2 SQIVND (reference sequence). Trimming removed 5 bases from V and 1 base from J; junction bases left unmatched: 4. The CDR3 DNA follows: TGTGCCAGTAGTTCGACAGGGAGGAACACTGAAGCTTTCTTT. Its translation: CASSSTGRNTEAFF.

This clonotype was counted at least ten times. This rearrangement joins TRBV29-1 to TRBJ1-1, with D maybe TRBD1 (5 bases). Trimming stripped 6 bases from V and 7 bases from J, with 9 bases between. Germline lookup yields CDR1 SQVTM and CDR2 ANQGSEA. The CDR3 sequence is 10 residues long. Here the CDR3 reads CSVRGSEAFF. The CDR3 coding sequence is TGCAGCGTGCGGGGGAGTGAAGCTTTCTTT.

This clonotype has ten or more counts. CDR3 loop: CASSQDEGGPTDTQYF. Here the CDR3 DNA reads TGTGCCAGCAGCCAAGACGAGGGGGGGCCCACAGATACGCAGTATTTT. The V call is TRBV4-2, the J call TRBJ2-3, with a tentative D call TRBD2 (7 bases). V shed 0 bases and J shed 2 bases, with 12 bases lying between them. CDR3 length: 16 amino acids. Germline loops: CDR1 LGHNA, CDR2 YNFKEQ.

This clonotype has only a few counts. The rearrangement links TRBV7-3 to TRBJ2-7; D may be TRBD1 (6 bases). This CDR3 contains 11 residues. Trimming shortened V by 5 bases and J by 6 bases, and 8 bases separated the two germline ends. CDR1 and CDR2 (germline): SGHTA, FQGTGA. The CDR3 here is CASSQGGEQYF. The CDR3, as DNA: TGTGCCAGCAGCCAAGGGGGCGAGCAGTACTTC. Drawing the rest from reference TRBV7-3 and TRBJ2-7, the complete variable domain is GAGVSQTPSNKVTEKGKYVELRCDPISGHTALYWYRQSLGQGPEFLIYFQGTGAADDSGLPNDRFFAVRPEGSVSTLKIQRTERGDSAVYLCASSQGGEQYFGPGTRLTVT.

The chain recombines TRBV7-2 with TRBJ2-1, with 11 bases fitting TRBD2. This CDR3 is built from 17 residues. Germline values: CDR1 SGHTA, CDR2 FQGNSA. Trimming took 0 bases from V and 2 from J; bases not matched to a gene: 3. The CDR3 coding sequence is TGTGCCAGCAGCTTAGCTAGCGGGGGGGCCCCCTACAATGAGCAGTTCTTC. Its protein product is CASSLASGGAPYNEQFF.

In this sample, this clonotype turned up many times. The rearrangement uses TRBV7-9 and TRBJ2-7, with D perhaps matching TRBD1 (6 bases). This CDR3 is built from 15 residues. Trimming took off 5 bases at V and 5 bases at J, with 19 bases between the two ends. Looked up from germline, CDR1 is SEHNR and CDR2 is FQNEAQ (reference sequence). The DNA for the CDR3 is TGTGCCAGCAGCCCCTTAGTGGGGGCTATGAACGAGCAGTACTTC. Its translation is CASSPLVGAMNEQYF.

This clonotype was recorded at least ten times. The chain uses TRBV5-1 and TRBJ1-2, with a tentative D call TRBD1 (6 bases). CDR1 and CDR2 (germline): SGHRS, YFSETQ. The CDR3 consists of 15 residues. V lost 0 bases and J 4 bases, leaving 13 bases between the germline ends. The CDR3 region has the DNA TGCGCCAGCAGCTTGGGGACAGAGTTCCTCTATGGCTACACCTTC. It is translated as CASSLGTEFLYGYTF.